These 10 T cell receptor beta chains were all obtained from the same sample, sequenced in a study of control samples from healthy donors and cancer patients. Repertoires were generated with immunoSEQ multiplex PCR, while TCRdb's copy carries only in-frame clones and drops some. In the table there are 150,000 or so clones, about 94% of which are singletons. The material sequenced was blood. The receptors were sampled from a man in his forties in good health.

The J gene is TRBJ2-1, the V gene TRBV19; 13 positions match TRBD2. Germline-derived CDR1 and CDR2 are LNHDA and SQIVND (reference sequence). The CDR3 has 16 residues. V gave up 5 bases and J gave up 8 bases; unmatched junction bases: 9. The CDR3 loop reads CASSESGLAGWYEQFF. CDR3 bases: TGTGCCAGTAGTGAATCGGGACTAGCGGGGTGGTATGAGCAGTTCTTC.

The J gene is TRBJ1-6, the V gene TRBV27; D call uncertain. The CDR3 runs 15 residues. V was clipped by 3 bases and J by 6 bases, with 12 bases between them. Germline lookup yields CDR1 MNHEY and CDR2 SMNVEV (reference sequence). The CDR3 DNA follows: TGTGCCAGCAGTTTCGGGCCTGCCTCTAATTCACCCCTCCACTTT. Translating gives CASSFGPASNSPLHF.

The chain joins TRBV30 to TRBJ1-2; D might be TRBD1 (5 bases). This CDR3 contains 13 residues. Trimming cost V 8 bases and J 7 bases, with 20 bases left between them. CDR1 and CDR2 from the germline V gene are GTSNPN and SVGIG (reference sequence). CDR3 in DNA: TGTGCCATAAGGCCGGGACGGGTGCGTGGCTACACCTTC. Translating gives CAIRPGRVRGYTF. The full variable domain, its missing parts supplied by reference TRBV30 and TRBJ1-2, is SQTIHQWPATLVQPVGSPLSLECTVEGTSNPNLYWYRQAAGRGLQLLFYSVGIGQISSEVPQNLSASRPQDRQFILSSKKLLLSDSGFYLCAIRPGRVRGYTFGSGTRLTVV.

V usage is TRBV19 and J usage is TRBJ1-2; 9 bases map to TRBD1. The CDR3 has 16 residues. V shed 5 bases and J 4 bases; nucleotides not matched to a gene: 11. Per germline, CDR1 LNHDA and CDR2 SQIVND (reference sequence). CDR3 in amino acids: CASSSPTPGQGYGYTF. In DNA, the CDR3 is TGTGCCAGTAGTTCCCCGACCCCGGGACAGGGCTATGGCTACACCTTC. Full variable domain (rest looked up from reference TRBV19 and TRBJ1-2): DGGITQSPKYLFRKEGQNVTLSCEQNLNHDAMYWYRQDPGQGLRLIYYSQIVNDFQKGDIAEGYSVSREKKESFPLTVTSAQKNPTAFYLCASSSPTPGQGYGYTFGSGTRLTVV.

The chain carries TRBV7-9 and TRBJ2-1; 13 nucleotides agree with TRBD2. CDR3 length: 19 residues. The V gene's germline CDR1 is SEHNR and CDR2 FQNEAQ (reference sequence). Germline trimming cut 2 bases from V and 7 bases from J; bases unmatched to any gene: 14. The chain's CDR3 is CASSLSPGLAGPFWNEQFF. As DNA, the CDR3 is TGTGCCAGCAGCTTATCCCCGGGACTAGCGGGGCCTTTTTGGAATGAGCAGTTCTTC. Together with reference TRBV7-9 and TRBJ2-1, the CDR3 gives the full variable domain: DTGVSQNPRHKITKRGQNVTFRCDPISEHNRLYWYRQTLGQGPEFLTYFQNEAQLEKSRLLSDRFSAERPKGSFSTLEIQRTEQGDSAMYLCASSLSPGLAGPFWNEQFFGPGTRLTVL.

This clone has a handful of counts. The rearrangement joins TRBV10-1 to TRBJ2-7; D uncertain. The CDR3 has 11 amino acids. The germline V and J ends were trimmed by 1 base and 6 bases, with 4 bases remaining between them. The V gene's germline CDR1 is WNHNN and CDR2 SYGVQD (reference sequence). In DNA, the CDR3 is TGCGCCAGCAGTGAGTTCGGCGAGCAGTACTTC. Protein: CASSEFGEQYF.

This clone occurred once. The rearrangement uses TRBV11-2 and TRBJ2-3, with 14 bases fitting TRBD2. The CDR3 is 15 residues long. The germline V gene encodes CDR1 SGHAT and CDR2 FQNNGV. The V segment lost 5 bases and the J segment 8 bases; nucleotides outside the gene matches: 6. DNA of the CDR3: TGTGCCAGCAGCCCCGGGACTAGCGGGGGCATTACGCAGTATTTT. Its protein is CASSPGTSGGITQYF.

V usage is TRBV29-1 and J usage is TRBJ1-2; D gene uncertain. Germline V gene data show CDR1 as SQVTM and CDR2 as ANQGSEA. The V end was cut by 5 bases, the J end by 4 bases, with 14 bases between. The CDR3 length is 13 residues. This chain's CDR3 is CSVNSRAGYGYTF. DNA of the CDR3: TGCAGCGTTAATTCGCGGGCTGGCTATGGCTACACCTTC.

This rearrangement joins TRBV5-1 to TRBJ2-3; 9 nucleotides align to TRBD1. The CDR3 runs 14 residues. Germline loops: CDR1 SGHRS, CDR2 YFSETQ. Trimming took 3 bases from V and 6 from J; bases not matched to a gene: 5. This CDR3 is CASSWTGETDTQYF. CDR3 DNA sequence: TGCGCCAGCAGCTGGACAGGGGAAACGGATACGCAGTATTTT.

The V and J genes are TRBV7-9 and TRBJ2-7; D gene unclear. Germline-derived CDR1 and CDR2 are SEHNR and FQNEAQ (reference sequence). CDR3 length: 15 amino acids. The V gene lost 1 base and the J gene lost 5 bases, with 15 bases spanning the gap. The CDR3 protein is CASSLGQGTVNEQYF. The CDR3 bases are TGTGCCAGCAGCTTAGGACAAGGTACTGTGAACGAGCAGTACTTC.